The 24 T cell receptor beta chains given below trace back to one sample, sequenced in a study of T cell repertoires in cytomegalovirus infection. The antigens for these receptors are not known. TCRdb recomputed calls from the reads with MiXCR, one row per CDR3 protein. The sample has some 800,000 distinct CDR3 sequences; approximately 29% are singletons. The input for sequencing was cultured CD8+ T cells from PBMCs, taken from culture after CMV antigen stimulation. Receptors originate from a human donor in good health (CMV status not recorded). Some clones in this sample may be carry-over from other donors' samples.

The rearrangement joins TRBV29-1 to TRBJ2-3, with 7 bases identical to TRBD1. Germline V CDR1 and CDR2: SQVTM, ANQGSEA. The V and J ends lost 2 bases and 3 bases, in that order; junction bases with no gene match: 8. The CDR3 is made up of 15 amino acids. CDR3 residues: CSVETGAEVTDTQYF. The CDR3 DNA sequence: TGCAGCGTTGAAACAGGGGCGGAGGTGACAGATACGCAGTATTTT.

This clonotype was seen only a few times. The rearrangement joins TRBV18 to TRBJ1-6; D might be TRBD1 (5 bases). The CDR3 is 16 amino acids. Germline V gene lookup returns CDR1 KGHSH and CDR2 LQKENI. The V end was cut by 3 bases, the J end by 7 bases, with 16 bases between. The CDR3 spells CASSPDPTVPNSPLHF. CDR3 nucleotides: TGTGCCAGCTCACCCGATCCGACAGTTCCGAATTCACCCCTCCACTTT.

As concerns this clonotype: Sequence at one end of the junction differs from germline and may be a read error. The V gene is TRBV7-7, the J gene TRBJ2-3, with D possibly TRBD2 on 6 matching bases. This CDR3 has 15 residues. The germline V gene has CDR1 SSHAT and CDR2 FNYEAQ (reference sequence). The CDR3 nucleotides read TGTGCTAGCAGCTTAGATCTGCGGGGTACAGATACGCAGTATTTT. As protein: CASSLDLRGTDTQYF.

This clonotype was observed a handful of times. The chain combines TRBV27 with TRBJ2-7; 7 positions agree with TRBD1. The CDR3 is made up of 14 amino acids. The germline gives CDR1 MNHEY, CDR2 SMNVEV (reference sequence). V was clipped by 5 bases and J by 3 bases; unmatched bases: 7. In nucleotides, the CDR3 is TGTGCCAGCAGTCAAGCCGGGACAGTCTACGAGCAGTACTTC. Protein: CASSQAGTVYEQYF.

The V and J genes are TRBV29-1 and TRBJ1-2; 9 nucleotides line up with TRBD1. Germline CDR1 and CDR2: SQVTM and ANQGSEA. This CDR3 has 15 residues. The ends lost 2 bases at V and 8 bases at J; junction bases unmatched: 12. Here the CDR3 reads CSVEPPYRGRKGYTF. The DNA for the CDR3 is TGCAGCGTTGAACCCCCTTACAGGGGGCGAAAAGGCTACACCTTC.

This clonotype appeared a few times. This chain links TRBV24-1 with TRBJ2-3; 7 bases are a match to TRBD1. The CDR3 has 18 residues. The germline V gene has CDR1 KGHDR and CDR2 SFDVKD. J was trimmed by 0 bases and V by 4 bases; bases with no gene match: 12. CDR3 in amino acids: CATSDLVPGQTSTDTQYF. In nucleotides, the CDR3 is TGTGCCACCAGTGACCTCGTTCCGGGACAGACTAGCACAGATACGCAGTATTTT.

V usage is TRBV19 and J usage is TRBJ1-2; D unresolved. Germline CDR1 and CDR2: LNHDA and SQIVND (reference sequence). The CDR3 consists of 14 residues. V lost 6 bases and J lost 0, with 11 bases in between. CDR3 loop: CASSKDGANYGYTF. DNA of the CDR3: TGTGCCAGTAGCAAGGACGGCGCTAACTATGGCTACACCTTC.

This chain links TRBV15 with TRBJ2-7, with D possibly TRBD2 on 6 matching bases. Between the trimmed V and J ends, which lost 0 bases and 6 bases, there was a span of 18 bases. CDR1 and CDR2 from the germline V gene are LNHNV and YYDKDF (reference sequence). The CDR3 contains 16 residues. The CDR3 region is CATSRDSGTGTTEQYV. CDR3 nucleotide sequence: TGTGCCACCAGCAGAGATAGTGGGACTGGTACTACCGAGCAGTACGTC.

This clonotype was detected ten times or more. At one end the junction does not follow the germline gene, possibly because of a read error. V and J are TRBV27 and TRBJ2-1; a weak D match, TRBD1 (5 bases). This CDR3 spans 12 amino acids. Per germline, CDR1 MNHEY and CDR2 SMNVEV (reference sequence). CDR3 residues: CASSLSGNEQFF. CDR3 DNA: TGCGCCAGCAGCTTATCAGGGAATGAGCAGTTCTTC.

This clonotype was counted at least ten times. The rearrangement uses TRBV12-3 or TRBV12-4 and TRBJ1-2; maybe TRBD1 (6 bases). The V gene lost 3 bases and the J gene lost 6 bases, with 11 bases spanning the gap. CDR3 size: 13 residues. Here the CDR3 DNA reads TGTGCCAGCAGTTTCGGACAGCCAGATGGCTACACCTTC. Its protein product is CASSFGQPDGYTF.

This chain links TRBV5-1 with TRBJ2-2; the D call may be TRBD1 or TRBD2 (5 bases each). The V gene's germline CDR1 is SGHRS and CDR2 YFSETQ. The CDR3 contains 14 residues. The V end was cut by 3 bases, the J end by 6 bases, with 12 bases between. The CDR3 protein is CASSWTGTPGELFF. The DNA for the CDR3 is TGCGCCAGCAGCTGGACCGGGACGCCCGGGGAGCTGTTTTTT. Complete variable domain (other parts from reference TRBV5-1 and TRBJ2-2): KAGVTQTPRYLIKTRGQQVTLSCSPISGHRSVSWYQQTPGQGLQFLFEYFSETQRNKGNFPGRFSGRQFSNSRSEMNVSTLELGDSALYLCASSWTGTPGELFFGEGSRLTVL.

V and J are TRBV5-1 and TRBJ2-1, with D unclear. Per the germline V gene, CDR1 is SGHRS and CDR2 is YFSETQ. Trimming left V 4 bases short and J 4 bases short, with 9 bases between. The CDR3 loop spans 13 amino acids. The CDR3 sequence: CASSHGRYNEQFF. CDR3 nucleotides: TGCGCCAGCAGCCACGGACGGTACAATGAGCAGTTCTTC.

This clonotype was counted at least ten times. The chain employs TRBV7-2 and TRBJ2-3; D gene uncertain. Germline loops: CDR1 SGHTA, CDR2 FQGNSA. V was trimmed by 5 bases and J by 5 bases, leaving 11 bases between them. The CDR3 loop spans 13 amino acids. The CDR3 sequence is CASSPRTGDTQYF. The CDR3 DNA reads TGTGCCAGCAGCCCACGAACCGGAGATACGCAGTATTTT.

The chain couples TRBV4-1 to TRBJ2-2; 10 nucleotides align to TRBD1. This CDR3 region has 16 residues. CDR1 is MGHRA and CDR2 is YSYEKL in the germline V gene. After removal of 4 bases from V and 0 bases from J, the junction contained 2 bases not matched to a gene. This CDR3 reads CASSLGQGTNTGELFF. Written as DNA, the CDR3 is TGCGCCAGCAGCCTGGGACAGGGGACGAACACCGGGGAGCTGTTTTTT.

The chain joins TRBV15 to TRBJ1-2, with D maybe TRBD1 (5 bases). The CDR3 has 17 amino acids. Germline values: CDR1 LNHNV, CDR2 YYDKDF (reference sequence). V lost 0 bases to trimming and J lost 4 bases, with 18 bases between them. The CDR3 nucleotides read TGTGCCACCAGCAGAGATTGGGCGGACAAAACCCTCTATGGCTACACCTTC. Translation gives CATSRDWADKTLYGYTF. Drawing the rest from reference TRBV15 and TRBJ1-2, the complete variable domain is DAMVIQNPRYQVTQFGKPVTLSCSQTLNHNVMYWYQQKSSQAPKLLFHYYDKDFNNEADTPDNFQSRRPNTSFCFLDIRSPGLGDTAMYLCATSRDWADKTLYGYTFGSGTRLTVV.

This rearrangement joins TRBV20-1 to TRBJ2-7; D unclear. Germline V gene sequence: CDR1 DFQATT, CDR2 SNEGSKA (reference sequence). The CDR3 is made up of 11 amino acids. Trimming pared 5 bases from V and 3 bases from J, leaving 8 bases between. The CDR3 is CSASYNYEQYF. The DNA for the CDR3 is TGCAGTGCTTCGTACAACTACGAGCAGTACTTC.

This clonotype has only a few counts. The chain recombines TRBV5-6 with TRBJ2-1; D gene uncertain. This CDR3 is built from 14 residues. The V end was cut by 4 bases, the J end by 2 bases, with 10 bases between. Germline assignment: CDR1 SGHDT and CDR2 YYEEEE. Here the CDR3 reads CASSPTSPYNEQFF. As DNA, the CDR3 is TGTGCCAGCAGCCCAACAAGCCCCTACAATGAGCAGTTCTTC.

The chain carries TRBV10-3 and TRBJ2-1; the D gene is possibly TRBD1 (6 bases). Germline V gene data show CDR1 as ENHRY and CDR2 as SYGVKD. The CDR3 runs 16 residues. The V end lost 3 bases, the J end lost 0 bases, and 12 bases lay between the germline ends. This CDR3 reads CAISDRQASSYNEQFF. The CDR3 region has the DNA TGTGCCATCAGTGATCGACAGGCCAGCTCCTACAATGAGCAGTTCTTC.

The rearrangement joins TRBV27 to TRBJ2-1; D not resolved. CDR1 is MNHEY and CDR2 is SMNVEV in the germline V gene (reference sequence). Trimming took off 3 bases at V and 2 bases at J, with 11 bases between the two ends. The CDR3 has 15 residues. CDR3: CASSLGRAAYNEQFF. In nucleotides, the CDR3 is TGTGCCAGCAGTTTGGGAAGGGCGGCCTACAATGAGCAGTTCTTC.

The chain uses TRBV7-9 and TRBJ2-7; D tentatively fits TRBD1 or TRBD2 (5 bases each). CDR1 SEHNR and CDR2 FQNEAQ come from the germline V gene (reference sequence). V was cut by 4 bases and J by 4 bases, with 17 bases left in between. The length of the CDR3 is 15 residues. The CDR3 DNA follows: TGTGCCAGCAGCTCCGGACATGGCTGGGGGTACGAGCAGTACTTC. Protein sequence: CASSSGHGWGYEQYF.

This sequence joins TRBV7-2 and TRBJ2-7; D call uncertain. In germline, CDR1 is SGHTA, CDR2 FQGNSA. There are 15 residues in the CDR3. Trimming cost V 2 bases and J 0 bases, with 11 bases left between them. CDR3 amino acids: CASSLKSTSSYEQYF. The DNA for the CDR3 is TGTGCCAGCAGCTTAAAATCAACGAGCTCCTACGAGCAGTACTTC.

The V and J genes are TRBV15 and TRBJ1-3; D unresolved. The CDR3 runs 16 residues. Germline V gene sequence: CDR1 LNHNV, CDR2 YYDKDF (reference sequence). V was pared by 1 base and J by 0 bases, with 10 bases between. The CDR3 DNA reads as TGTGCCACCAGCAGAGTTCCGATGAGCTCTGGAAACACCATATATTTT. Amino acids: CATSRVPMSSGNTIYF.

The rearrangement joins TRBV29-1 to TRBJ1-2, with 9 bases fitting TRBD1. This CDR3 is built from 13 residues. CDR1 and CDR2 (germline): SQVTM, ANQGSEA. The V and J ends lost 6 bases and 7 bases, in that order; junction bases with no gene match: 9. In DNA, the CDR3 is TGCAGCGTCGCAATACAGGGGGCGCTTGGCTACACCTTC. It encodes CSVAIQGALGYTF.

The V call is TRBV20-1, the J call TRBJ1-2, with D possibly matching TRBD1 (5 bases). Trimming cost V 2 bases and J 14 bases, with 15 bases left between them. The CDR3 covers 11 residues. Per germline, CDR1 DFQATT and CDR2 SNEGSKA (reference sequence). The CDR3 sequence is CSARPDTELTF. CDR3 bases: TGCAGTGCTAGACCGGACACAGAATTGACCTTC.